This TCR beta chain originates from a study of CD8+ T cells in alopecia areata. Looking at the study overall: Treated patients took oral tofacitinib at 5 to 10 mg twice daily. Study findings and constraints: Sequencing of scalp samples also captures resident alphabeta T cells of normal skin.

This clone has a handful of counts. Its target is unknown. Germline V lookup: CDR1 SGHRS, CDR2 YFSETQ. The J segment lost 6 bases and the V segment lost 2 bases, leaving 5 bases of the junction unmatched. CDR3 length: 14 residues. As part of sample collection, lesional scalp punch biopsies and peripheral blood were taken from alopecia areata patients. RNA was isolated and reverse transcribed to cDNA, the sequencing template. Profiling relied on immunoSEQ multiplex PCR, and the TCRdb table lists in-frame clones only, not all of them. The repertoire holds about 69,000 clones, with roughly 57% as singletons.

This TCR came from a human donor with alopecia areata. The chain has TRBV5-1 and TRBJ2-7; TRBD1 matches 10 bases. Sequencing was performed on CD8+ T cells sorted from blood, taken at week 0. This chain's CDR3 is CASSFGTGVIEQYF. CDR3 coding DNA: TGCGCCAGCAGCTTTGGGACAGGGGTGATCGAGCAGTACTTC.